The 26 T cell receptor gamma chains below all came from one sample that was sequenced in a study of gamma delta lymphoproliferative disorders and STAT genes. TCRdb re-called clones from the multiplex PCR reads via CATT. Of approximately 780 gamma-chain clones in the sample, 15% to 20% are singletons; the top ten hold about 37%. The receptor sequences were amplified from genomic DNA of peripheral blood mononuclear cells. The specimen sequenced was blood. The receptors were sampled from a human donor in good health.

This chain uses TRGV10 with TRGJ1 or TRGJ2. The J gene was not available in TCRdb and was assigned here by matching the DNA to germline segments. TRGV10 is an ORF, and what it does is uncertain. The CDR3 spans 18 residues. The V and J ends lost 8 bases and 2 bases, in that order; junction bases with no gene match: 22. CDR3 amino acids: CAAWDLWVKILDYYKKLF. CDR3 coding DNA: TGTGCTGCGTGGGACCTTTGGGTGAAAATTCTAGATTATTATAAGAAACTCTTT.

By its share, this clone is large (0.1 to 1%). The chain couples TRGV8 to TRGJP1. The J gene is not listed in TCRdb, so it was assigned here from a DNA match to germline. The CDR3 spans 14 residues. Germline V gene sequence: CDR1 VENAVY, CDR2 YDSYNSRV. V shed 6 bases, J shed 4 bases, and the junction held 8 bases outside the gene matches. The CDR3 loop reads CATWREGTGWFKIF. The CDR3 DNA reads as TGTGCCACCTGGCGCGAGGGCACTGGTTGGTTCAAGATATTT.

This clone was detected a few times. The translation of this DNA and the TCRdb protein of a much larger clone differ at residue 12, probably owing to a read error; the protein shown here is translated from the DNA. The genes are TRGV3 and TRGJP1. Matching the DNA to germline supplied the J gene, which TCRdb does not give. This CDR3 has 15 residues. Germline V lookup: CDR1 VTNTFY, CDR2 YDVSTARD (reference sequence). Here the CDR3 reads CATWDRLVTGWCKIF. In DNA form, the CDR3 reads TGTGCCACCTGGGACAGGCTGGTCACTGGTTGGTGCAAGATATTT.

By share of the sample, this clone is medium-sized. The CDR3 reads CALWEVPYYKKLF. CDR3 bases: TGTGCCTTGTGGGAGGTGCCGTATTATAAGAAACTCTTT. The chain combines TRGV9 with TRGJ1 or TRGJ2. In the absence of a J gene in TCRdb, the DNA was matched to germline to assign it here. From germline, CDR1 is GITISATS and CDR2 ISYDGTV (reference sequence). The CDR3 consists of 13 residues. V lost 0 bases to trimming and J lost 4 bases; unmatched junction nucleotides: 3.

As regards this clone: Because the CDR3's place on the DNA is in doubt, the DNA is left out and the CDR3 is given as listed by TCRdb. V gene TRGV11 was called; the J gene was not. TRGV11 is reported as an ORF; its role is uncertain. A total of 16 residues make up the CDR3, ends included. CDR3 sequence reads: CTTVPAGFTNYYKKLF.

The chain carries TRGV3 and TRGJ1 or TRGJ2. No J gene is reported in TCRdb; it was inferred here by comparing the DNA with germline. The J segment lost 4 bases and the V segment lost 5 bases, leaving 8 bases of the junction unmatched. The V gene's germline CDR1 is VTNTFY and CDR2 YDVSTARD (reference sequence). The CDR3 runs to 13 residues. CDR3 coding DNA: TGTGCCACCTGGGTCCATTGGTATTATAAGAAACTCTTT. Translation: CATWVHWYYKKLF.

On this clone: Mismatch with germline at one junction end may stem from a read error. CDR3 loop: CAGYYTTGWFKIF. As DNA, the CDR3 is TGCGCGGGATATTATACCACTGGTTGGTTCAAGATATTT. This sequence joins TRGV10 and TRGJP1. Assignment of the J gene here rests on matching the DNA to germline, because TCRdb gives none. TRGV10 is known as an ORF, though its function is uncertain. The CDR3 totals 13 residues.

This clone has more than one count but fewer than ten. This chain connects TRGV3 to TRGJP1. Here the J gene was assigned by germline matching of the DNA, as TCRdb has none. V dropped 6 bases and J dropped 3; count of bases not matched to a gene: 4. The CDR3 is 13 amino acids. The germline gives CDR1 VTNTFY, CDR2 YDVSTARD (reference sequence). The CDR3 here is CATWFPTGWFKIF. In nucleotides, the CDR3 is TGTGCCACCTGGTTCCCCACTGGTTGGTTCAAGATATTT.

Relative to its sample, this clone is medium-sized (0.01 to 0.1%). Because the CDR3's place on the DNA is in doubt, the DNA is left out and the CDR3 is given as listed by TCRdb. V gene assignment gives TRGV11, but the J gene was left uncalled. TRGV11 is an ORF; its function is uncertain. The CDR3 length equals 16 residues, ends included. The CDR3 reads CTTVPAGLSVDWIKTF.

As to this clone: No DNA is shown, since the ends of the CDR3 on it are uncertain; the CDR3 is the one TCRdb lists. V gene TRGV11 was called; the J gene was not. TRGV11 qualifies as an ORF whose function is uncertain. The CDR3 spans 12 residues, counting both ends. CDR3 protein: CTTVPAGHWKLF.

By sample share, this clone is medium-sized (0.01 to 0.1%). The chain combines TRGV2 with TRGJ1 or TRGJ2. The J gene was not available in TCRdb and was assigned here by matching the DNA to germline segments. Germline values: CDR1 EGSNGY, CDR2 YDSYNSKV. V shed 0 bases and J 3 bases; nucleotides not matched to a gene: 2. The CDR3 has 13 amino acids. The CDR3 DNA sequence: TGTGCCACCTGGGACGGGCTTTATTATAAGAAACTCTTT. Its translation: CATWDGLYYKKLF.

Of note for this clone: Because the CDR3's place on the DNA is in doubt, the DNA is left out and the CDR3 is given as listed by TCRdb. The V gene call is TRGV11, and the J gene call is absent. TRGV11 is an ORF for which the function is uncertain. The CDR3 sequence runs 17 residues, both termini included. The CDR3 spells CTTVPAGLGTGYYKKLF.

By sample share, this clone is medium-sized. Other nucleotide sequences from this sample produce the same CDR3. Written as DNA, the CDR3 is TGTGCCACCTGGGACGGGCGGGGTTATTATAAGAAACTCTTT. It yields the protein CATWDGRGYYKKLF. V gene TRGV2 combines with J gene TRGJ1 or TRGJ2. The J gene was missing in TCRdb and was found by matching the end of the DNA to germline. Germline trimming cut 0 bases from V and 3 bases from J; bases unmatched to any gene: 5. Per germline, CDR1 EGSNGY and CDR2 YDSYNSKV. CDR3 length equals 14 residues.

This clone is medium-sized (0.01 to 0.1%) by share. The chain has TRGV3 and TRGJ1 or TRGJ2. TCRdb is silent on the J gene; assignment here came from matching the DNA to germline. The CDR3 consists of 11 residues. From germline, CDR1 is VTNTFY and CDR2 YDVSTARD (reference sequence). The trim removed 4 bases at V and 7 bases at J, leaving 4 bases unmatched. CDR3: CATWDEYKKLF. In nucleotides, the CDR3 is TGTGCCACCTGGGATGAGTATAAGAAACTCTTT.

By its share, this clone is medium-sized. This sequence joins TRGV5 and TRGJ1 or TRGJ2. In the absence of a J gene in TCRdb, the DNA was matched to germline to assign it here. CDR1 is VINAFY, CDR2 YDVSNSKD, per germline. CDR3 length equals 12 residues. V was clipped by 0 bases and J by 9 bases; unmatched bases: 5. DNA of the CDR3: TGTGCCACCTGGGACAGGCGCGGTAAGAAACTCTTT. It is translated as CATWDRRGKKLF.

Judged by abundance, this clone is large (0.1 to 1%). Other DNA sequences in the same sample also yield this CDR3. The V gene is TRGV11, the J gene TRGJP1. TCRdb lists no J gene, so it was determined here by aligning the DNA to germline. TRGV11 is known as an ORF, though its function is uncertain. The junction had 5 bases not matched to a gene; V was cut back by 8 bases and J by 8 bases. The CDR3 is made up of 12 amino acids. The CDR3 here is CACWTPGWFKIF. CDR3 DNA sequence: TGTGCCTGCTGGACCCCCGGTTGGTTCAAGATATTT.

About this clone: Since a far larger clone is one base different, this is likely a read error. In the same sample, other DNA sequences code for this CDR3. V gene TRGV3 was called; the J gene was not. This CDR3 spans 15 amino acids. The germline V gene has CDR1 VTNTFY and CDR2 YDVSTARD (reference sequence). The CDR3 reads CATWDRLVTGWFKIF. CDR3 coding DNA: TGTGCCACCTGGGACAGGCTGGTCACTGGTTGGTTCAAAATATTT.

In this sample, this clone is medium-sized (0.01 to 0.1%). It is unclear where the CDR3 begins or ends on the DNA, so no DNA is shown, and the CDR3 is as TCRdb lists it. CDR3 loop: CTTVPAGLGRFGYYKKLF. No call exists for the J gene, whereas the V gene is TRGV11. TRGV11 belongs to the ORF category, with a function that is uncertain. 18 amino acids form the CDR3, both terminal residues included.

Relative to its sample, this clone is medium-sized (0.01 to 0.1%). J is TRGJ1 or TRGJ2 and V is TRGV2. No J segment appears in TCRdb, so it was assigned here by matching the sequence to germline. Unmatched junction bases numbered 10, after V lost 0 bases and J lost 11 bases. The CDR3 extends over 13 amino acids. Germline CDR1 is EGSNGY and CDR2 is YDSYNSKV. The CDR3 is CATWDGPLKEKLF. The CDR3 DNA reads as TGTGCCACCTGGGACGGGCCACTAAAGGAGAAACTCTTT.

This clone is medium-sized (0.01 to 0.1%) by share. The genes are TRGV10 and TRGJP1. The J gene, absent from TCRdb, was called here by matching the DNA to germline. TRGV10 is recorded as an ORF, its role being uncertain. The CDR3 covers 9 residues. The CDR3 DNA reads as TGTACCACTGGTTGGTTCAAGATATTT. Its protein is CTTGWFKIF.

By sample share, this clone is large. The same CDR3 is also encoded by other DNA sequences in this sample. V and J are TRGV2 and TRGJ1 or TRGJ2. Here the J gene came from matching the DNA to germline, since TCRdb omits it. The V and J ends lost 0 bases and 4 bases, in that order; junction bases with no gene match: 6. CDR3 length: 14 residues. Germline lookup yields CDR1 EGSNGY and CDR2 YDSYNSKV. The CDR3 is CATWDGLNYYKKLF. Written as DNA, the CDR3 is TGTGCCACCTGGGACGGGCTAAACTATTATAAGAAACTCTTT.

The chain joins TRGV2 to TRGJ1 or TRGJ2. TCRdb does not report a J gene; here it was assigned by matching the DNA to germline references. The J segment lost 3 bases and the V segment lost 10 bases, leaving 6 bases of the junction unmatched. This CDR3 has 11 amino acids. Germline CDR1 EGSNGY, CDR2 YDSYNSKV. The CDR3 spells CATSPYYKKLF. The CDR3 region has the DNA TGTGCCACATCCCCTTATTATAAGAAACTCTTT.

The V gene is TRGV5, the J gene TRGJ1 or TRGJ2. TCRdb gives no J gene; it was assigned here by matching the DNA to germline. Germline V gene sequence: CDR1 VINAFY, CDR2 YDVSNSKD. J lost 8 bases, V lost 10 bases, and 5 bases had no gene match. This CDR3 has 9 amino acids. This CDR3 reads CATTNKKLF. The CDR3 nucleotides are TGTGCCACTACCAATAAGAAACTCTTT.

This clone ranks as large (0.1 to 1%). The chain links TRGV10 to TRGJP1. Here the J gene was assigned by germline matching of the DNA, as TCRdb has none. Being an ORF, TRGV10 has a function that is uncertain. V was pared by 8 bases and J by 0 bases, with 1 base of the junction left unmatched. This CDR3 has 13 amino acids. The CDR3 reads CAAWDTTGWFKIF. CDR3 DNA sequence: TGTGCTGCGTGGGATACCACTGGTTGGTTCAAGATATTT.

As concerns this clone: A far larger clone is one base from this, pointing to a likely read error. Other DNA sequences of this sample code for an identical CDR3. The J gene is TRGJP1, the V gene TRGV3. The J gene, not given by TCRdb, was assigned here from a germline match of the nucleotide sequence. The CDR3 contains 15 residues. Germline-derived CDR1 and CDR2 are VTNTFY and YDVSTARD (reference sequence). The CDR3 loop is CATWDRLVTGWFKIF. CDR3 coding DNA: TGTGCCACTTGGGACAGGCTGGTCACTGGTTGGTTCAAGATATTT.

As to this clone: The limits of the CDR3 on the DNA are not certain, so only TCRdb's listed CDR3 is given. V gene TRGV11 was called; the J gene was not. TRGV11 is labeled an ORF, and its function is uncertain. The CDR3 comprises 18 residues, both ends counted. This chain's CDR3 is CTTVPAGPQGRTDYKKLF.